Listed here is a single TCR beta chain. The repertoire was sequenced with immunoSEQ multiplex PCR; TCRdb's copy has only in-frame clones and lacks some. The sample consists of 200,000 or so clones, almost 95% of them appearing once. This entry comes from a study of T cell responses to AZD1222 COVID-19 vaccine. The length of the CDR3 is 14 residues. V lost 7 bases, J lost 1 base, and 12 bases lay in between. Germline V CDR1 and CDR2: KGHDR, SFDVKD. The sequence was collected from an adult in good health. The chain has TRBV24-1 and TRBJ1-1; D is ambiguous. The sequenced sample was peripheral blood, obtained on day 0 of AZD1222 vaccination. The CDR3: CATREPGGNTEAFF. For the CDR3, the DNA is TGTGCCACCAGGGAACCGGGCGGGAACACTGAAGCTTTCTTT.